This TCR beta chain derives from a study of T cell responses to AZD1222 COVID-19 vaccine. The J segment lost 4 bases and the V segment lost 4 bases, leaving 1 base of the junction unmatched. CDR1 LGHDT and CDR2 YNNKEL come from the germline V gene (reference sequence). This CDR3 contains 12 residues. Measured with immunoSEQ multiplex PCR; TCRdb has only the in-frame clones, and not every one. The sample lists about 150,000 clones; more than 85% were seen once. Sequenced here: peripheral blood, sampled after recovery from COVID-19. The chain has TRBV3-1 (or the pseudogene TRBV3-2) and TRBJ2-7; 7 bases align to TRBD1. This clonotype originated in an adult who had recovered from COVID-19. CDR3 coding DNA: TGTGCCAGCAGCCCGACAGGGTACGAGCAGTACTTC. Protein sequence: CASSPTGYEQYF.